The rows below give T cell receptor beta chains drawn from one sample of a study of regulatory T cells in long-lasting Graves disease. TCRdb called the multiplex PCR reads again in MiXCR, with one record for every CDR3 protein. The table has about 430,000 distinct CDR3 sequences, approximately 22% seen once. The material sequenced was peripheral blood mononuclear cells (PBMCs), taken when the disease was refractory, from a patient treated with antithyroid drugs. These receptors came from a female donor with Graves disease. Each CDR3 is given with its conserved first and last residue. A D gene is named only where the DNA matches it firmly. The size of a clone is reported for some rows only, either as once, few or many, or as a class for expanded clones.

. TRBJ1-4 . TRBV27 TGTGCCAGCAGTTCCTGGGAGAGTAATGAAAAACTGTTTTTT CASSSWESNEKLFF
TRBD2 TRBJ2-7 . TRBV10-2 TGCGCCACCCTAGGGCTAGCGGGCTCCTACGAGCAGTACTTC CATLGLAGSYEQYF
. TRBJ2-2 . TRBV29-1 TGCAGCGTTGAAACAACGAACACCGGGGAGCTGTTTTTT CSVETTNTGELFF
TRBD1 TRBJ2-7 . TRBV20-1 TGCAGTGCCTTGACAGGGAGCTCCTACGAGCAGTACTTC CSALTGSSYEQYF
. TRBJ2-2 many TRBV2 TGTGCCAGCAGCGGGGACGGGAACACCGGGGAGCTGTTTTTT CASSGDGNTGELFF
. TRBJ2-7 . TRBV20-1 TGCAGTGCTAGAGATTCCGCGGGACCCTCCTACGAGCAGTACTTC CSARDSAGPSYEQYF
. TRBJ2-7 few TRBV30 TGTGCCTGGAATCCTACTAGTTTTAGCGAGCAGTACTTC CAWNPTSFSEQYF
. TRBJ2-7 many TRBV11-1 TGTGCCAGCAGCCTCAACCGACAGCGTGATTCCTACGAGCAGTACTTC CASSLNRQRDSYEQYF
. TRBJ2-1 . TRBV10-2 TGCGCCAGCACGGCCCAACCTTCCTACAATGAGCAGTTCTTC CASTAQPSYNEQFF
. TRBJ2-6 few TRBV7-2 TGTGCCAGCAGCTTTCGAGCGGCCACCTCTGGGGCCAACGTCCTGACTTTC CASSFRAATSGANVLTF
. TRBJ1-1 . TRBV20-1 TGCAGTGCTCAGTCAACCGCGAACACTGAAGCTTTCTTT CSAQSTANTEAFF
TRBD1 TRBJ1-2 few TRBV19 TGTGCCAGTACCTTGGACAGGGTCGGTGGCTACACCTTC CASTLDRVGGYTF
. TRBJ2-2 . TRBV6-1 TGTGCCAGCAGCTCAGGACGGATGAACACCGGGGAGCTGTCTTTT CASSSGRMNTGELSF
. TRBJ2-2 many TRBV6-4 TGTGCCAGCAGTGACTGGGGCGCGACCGGGGAGCTGTTTTTT CASSDWGATGELFF
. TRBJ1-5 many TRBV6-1 TGTGCCAGCAGTCTAACATTGGACCAGCCCCAGCATTTT CASSLTLDQPQHF
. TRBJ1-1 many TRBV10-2 TGCGCCAGCAGTGACAGGGTGACGGCTCTGAACACTGAAGCTTTCTTT CASSDRVTALNTEAFF
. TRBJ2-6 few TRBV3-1 TGTGCCAGCGTCTGGGCCAACGTCCTGACTTTC CASVWANVLTF
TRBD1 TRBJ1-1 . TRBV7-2 TGTACCAGCAGCTTGGACAGGGTGGCTTTCTTT CTSSLDRVAFF
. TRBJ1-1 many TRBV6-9 TGTGCCAGCAGTTACCAACAGAACACTGAAGCTTTCTTT CASSYQQNTEAFF
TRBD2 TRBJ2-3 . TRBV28 TGTGCCAGCAGTTTCCAGCGGGGAACTAGCACAGATACGCAGTATTTT CASSFQRGTSTDTQYF
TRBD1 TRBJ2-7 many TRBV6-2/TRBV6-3 TGTGCCAGCAGTCTCCGGACAGGGTGGTACGAGCAGTACTTC CASSLRTGWYEQYF
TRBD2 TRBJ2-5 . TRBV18 TGTGCCAGCTCACCACCTACTAGCGGGAACAAAGAGACCCAGTACTTC CASSPPTSGNKETQYF
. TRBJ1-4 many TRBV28 TGTGCCAGCAGTTCGGCCCATGCCGGTAATGAAAAACTGTTTTTT CASSSAHAGNEKLFF
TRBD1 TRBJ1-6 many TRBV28 TGTGCCAGCAGTCAGGGACAGGGTGTTCCACCCCTCCACTTT CASSQGQGVPPLHF
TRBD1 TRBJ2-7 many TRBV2 TGTGCCAGCAGTGAACTACAGGGGGCGTCCTACGAGCAGTACTTC CASSELQGASYEQYF
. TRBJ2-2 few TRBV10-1 TGCGCCAGCAGTGAGTCCGGAGGCGGGGAGCTGTTTTTT CASSESGGGELFF
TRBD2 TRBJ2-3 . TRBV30 TGTGCCTGGATTCGGGCTAGCGGGAGGGGTACGCAGTATTTT CAWIRASGRGTQYF
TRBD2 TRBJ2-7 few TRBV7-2 TGTGCCAGCAGTCGAGGCGGAGGCGGGAGGGCCAACGAGCAGTACTTC CASSRGGGGRANEQYF
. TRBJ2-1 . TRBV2 TGTGCCAGCAGTGCTGTGGGCCGGGGGCCTGAGCAGTTCTTC CASSAVGRGPEQFF
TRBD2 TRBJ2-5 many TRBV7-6 TGTGCCAGCAGCTCCCTCGGACGGGAGGGCCCAGAGACCCAGTACTTC CASSSLGREGPETQYF
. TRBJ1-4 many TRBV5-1 TGCGCCAGCAGCTTAAATACTGGGGATGAAAAACTGTTTTTT CASSLNTGDEKLFF
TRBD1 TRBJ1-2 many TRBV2 TGTGCCAGCAGTGGCCAGGGGGACTATGGCTACACCTTC CASSGQGDYGYTF
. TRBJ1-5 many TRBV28 TGTGCCAGCAGTTCCCTAACAGGGAGTAATCAGCCCCAGCATTTT CASSSLTGSNQPQHF
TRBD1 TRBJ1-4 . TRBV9 TGTGCCAGCAGCACTGAAACAGGGGGCCTTAATGAAAAACTGTTTTTT CASSTETGGLNEKLFF
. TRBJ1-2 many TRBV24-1 TGTGCCACCAGTGACCCTTGGTTTTCCTATGGCTACACCTTC CATSDPWFSYGYTF
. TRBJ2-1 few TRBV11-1 TGTGCCAGCAGCTCCGGGACATTTACCTACAATGAGCAGTTCTTC CASSSGTFTYNEQFF
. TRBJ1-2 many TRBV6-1 TGTGCCAGCAGTCCTTACAAGGGGTCGGGCTATGGCTACACCTTC CASSPYKGSGYGYTF
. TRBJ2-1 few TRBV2 TGTGCCAGCAGTGATTCGCAGGGTTACAATGAGCAGTTCTTC CASSDSQGYNEQFF
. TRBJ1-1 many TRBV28 TGTGCCAGCAGTTTCAGCTCAAGGGGGACGGGCACTGAAGCTTTCTTT CASSFSSRGTGTEAFF
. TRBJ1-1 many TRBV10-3 TGTGCCATCAGTGACGGGGTTGGGAACACTGAAGCTTTCTTT CAISDGVGNTEAFF
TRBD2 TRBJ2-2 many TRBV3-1 TGTGCCAGCAGCCAAGATCCTCTAGCGGGGAACACCGGGGAGCTGTTTTTT CASSQDPLAGNTGELFF
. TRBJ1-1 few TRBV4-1 TGCGCCAGCAGCCGGGGGGGGAAGACGGACACTGAAGCTTTCTTT CASSRGGKTDTEAFF
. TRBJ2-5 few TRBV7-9 TGTGCCAGCAGCTTAGGGACGTACCAAGAGACCCAGTACTTC CASSLGTYQETQYF
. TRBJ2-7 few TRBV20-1 TGCAGTGCTCGGGAACCTGGGATCATCGAGCAGTACTTC CSAREPGIIEQYF
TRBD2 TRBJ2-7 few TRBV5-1 TGCGCCAGCAGCTTGAGGCGGGAGGGCGAGCAGTACTTC CASSLRREGEQYF
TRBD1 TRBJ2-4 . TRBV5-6 TGTGCCAGCAGCTTGTTTACAGGGGGCGGCAAAAACATTCAGTACTTC CASSLFTGGGKNIQYF
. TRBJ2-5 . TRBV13 TGTGCCAGCAGCTCCAACGGGGGTACGAAGACCCAGTACTTC CASSSNGGTKTQYF
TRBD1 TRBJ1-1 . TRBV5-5 TGTGCCAGCAGCTTATATGGACAGGGGGCGTGGGACACTGAAGCTTTCTTT CASSLYGQGAWDTEAFF
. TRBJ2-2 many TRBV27 TGTGCCAGCAGCAGGACATCCTTAAACACCGGGGAGCTGTTTTTT CASSRTSLNTGELFF
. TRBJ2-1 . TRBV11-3 TGTGCCAGCAGCTTAGGCCGTGGGACCAACTACAATGAGCAGTTCTTC CASSLGRGTNYNEQFF
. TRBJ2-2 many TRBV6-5 TGTGCCAGCAGTTACTTTTCAGGGGCGAACACCGGGGAGCTGTTTTTT CASSYFSGANTGELFF
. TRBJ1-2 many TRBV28 TGTGCCAGCAGTTCCATAACGGGGGGCTACACCTTC CASSSITGGYTF
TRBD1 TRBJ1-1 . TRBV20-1 TGCAGTGCTAGAGAAAGACAGGGGGCAGGCACTGAAGCTTTCTTT CSARERQGAGTEAFF